The 11 T cell receptor beta chains below were found in one sample sequenced in a study of blood T cell repertoires in COVID-19. Some clones are missing from TCRdb's copy, which holds only in-frame ones; the method was immunoSEQ multiplex PCR. The profile shows some 96,000 clones, approximately 81% of them singletons. What was sequenced was peripheral blood. The receptors were gathered from a human donor in a cohort sampled during active COVID-19.

The rearrangement uses TRBV5-1 and TRBJ2-3; weak D call: TRBD2 (5 bases). There are 14 residues in the CDR3. V dropped 4 bases and J dropped 4 bases, with 13 bases sitting between them. Germline V gene lookup returns CDR1 SGHRS and CDR2 YFSETQ. CDR3 loop: CASSPRTDSDTQYF. CDR3 bases: TGCGCCAGCAGCCCTAGGACTGATTCAGATACGCAGTATTTT.

The chain links TRBV30 to TRBJ2-7; D possibly corresponds to TRBD1 (6 bases). The CDR3 loop spans 15 amino acids. The V end lost 0 bases, the J end lost 5 bases, and 17 bases lay between the germline ends. Germline-derived CDR1 and CDR2 are GTSNPN and SVGIG (reference sequence). This CDR3 is CAWSVGGLGSDEQYF. The CDR3 nucleotides are TGTGCCTGGAGTGTAGGGGGATTGGGTTCCGACGAGCAGTACTTC.

The chain joins TRBV5-1 to TRBJ2-2; maybe TRBD1 (5 bases). Trimming pared 5 bases from V and 8 bases from J, leaving 22 bases between. In germline, CDR1 is SGHRS, CDR2 YFSETQ. The CDR3 runs to 16 residues. The CDR3 loop reads CASRLGQPNSAGELFF. The CDR3 DNA reads TGCGCCAGCAGGCTGGGGCAGCCCAATAGTGCGGGGGAGCTGTTTTTT.

This chain joins TRBV2 and TRBJ2-3; weak D call: TRBD2 (7 bases). Germline values: CDR1 SNHLY, CDR2 FYNNEI. This CDR3 contains 13 residues. Trimming shortened V by 3 bases and J by 8 bases, and 12 bases separated the two germline ends. CDR3 sequence reads: CASSEGGPGTQYF. The CDR3 DNA sequence: TGTGCCAGCAGTGAGGGGGGGCCGGGTACGCAGTATTTT.

The CDR3 region has the DNA TGTGCCAGCAGCCTCAGGGGGGCAGGGGGCATTTTCTATGGCTACACCTTC. Translated, it gives CASSLRGAGGIFYGYTF. V is TRBV11-2 and J is TRBJ1-2; the match to TRBD1 covers 8 bases. Germline CDR1 is SGHAT and CDR2 is FQNNGV. V was pared by 5 bases and J by 4 bases, with 15 bases of the junction left unmatched. This CDR3 is built from 17 residues.

The chain uses TRBV27 and TRBJ2-2; 12 nucleotides match TRBD2. Germline V gene data show CDR1 as MNHEY and CDR2 as SMNVEV (reference sequence). The CDR3 length is 15 residues. Unmatched junction bases numbered 3, after V lost 4 bases and J lost 6 bases. CDR3 loop: CASSSTSGSAGELFF. CDR3 sequence (DNA): TGTGCCAGCAGTTCGACTAGCGGGAGCGCCGGGGAGCTGTTTTTT.

Comment on this clone: The sample carries other DNA sequences with the same CDR3. The chain joins TRBV6-5 to TRBJ1-6; D is perhaps TRBD1 (5 bases). The CDR3 covers 13 residues. Germline V lookup: CDR1 MNHEY, CDR2 SVGAGI. With 7 bases removed from V and 13 bases from J, the gap between germline ends came to 17 bases. The CDR3 coding sequence is TGTGCCAGCACTCGGAAGGGGTCCGGTCCCCTCCACTTT. Protein product: CASTRKGSGPLHF.

This clone occurred a few times. This rearrangement joins TRBV7-2 to TRBJ2-1, with a weak D call TRBD2 (5 bases). Trimming cost V 3 bases and J 8 bases, with 11 bases left between them. This CDR3 is 13 amino acids long. Germline V gene data show CDR1 as SGHTA and CDR2 as FQGNSA. The CDR3 DNA is TGTGCCAGCAGCTTCGGACCCGGGGATGAGCAGTTCTTC. It codes for CASSFGPGDEQFF. Based on the CDR3 plus reference TRBV7-2 and TRBJ2-1, the full variable domain is GAGVSQSPSNKVTEKGKDVELRCDPISGHTALYWYRQSLGQGLEFLIYFQGNSAPDKSGLPSDRFSAERTGGSVSTLTIQRTQQEDSAVYLCASSFGPGDEQFFGPGTRLTVL.

The V call is TRBV15, the J call TRBJ2-1, with 13 bases fitting TRBD2. The V and J ends lost 1 base and 7 bases, in that order; junction bases with no gene match: 1. The V gene's germline CDR1 is LNHNV and CDR2 YYDKDF (reference sequence). This CDR3 contains 15 residues. The CDR3 protein is CATSRGTSGRNEQFF. The DNA for the CDR3 is TGTGCCACCAGCAGAGGGACTAGCGGGAGAAATGAGCAGTTCTTC.

The V and J genes are TRBV6-9 and TRBJ1-2; TRBD1 is a possible D gene (6 bases). The CDR3 is made up of 16 amino acids. V was cut by 5 bases and J by 1 base, with 17 bases left in between. Germline loops: CDR1 MNHGY, CDR2 SVAAGI. DNA of the CDR3: TGTGCCAGCAGTACCCCGGACAGAACCTTTAACTATGGCTACACCTTC. Residues: CASSTPDRTFNYGYTF.

The chain recombines TRBV2 with TRBJ1-1; D gene ambiguous. The CDR3 length is 13 residues. Germline lookup yields CDR1 SNHLY and CDR2 FYNNEI. V lost 6 bases and J lost 10, with 18 bases in between. The CDR3 nucleotides are TGTGCCAGCAGGGTTCCCACAAGAGGAGGAGCTTTCTTT. Amino acids: CASRVPTRGGAFF.